This TCR beta chain was sequenced during a study of blood T cells in healthy people across ages. Study findings and constraints: Getting older went along with TCR beta diversity per million T cells dropping roughly linearly. Comparison with aged donors showed that long-lived donors had more naive CD4+ cells and higher diversity.

Germline V gives CDR1 SEHNR, CDR2 FQNEAQ (reference sequence). CDR3 length: 19 residues. The authors ran a second PCR of about 6 to 12 cycles using a sample-barcoded 5' primer and a J-beta primer mix. The template-switch adaptor, which had 12 random nucleotides, put a tag on each cDNA molecule. TCRdb called the 5' RACE reads again in MiXCR, with one record for every CDR3 protein. This table holds roughly 1,700,000 distinct CDR3 sequences, 28% found once. Comment on this clonotype: Its antigen is not known.

The clonotype comes from a woman in her twenties or thirties in good health. The rearrangement links TRBV7-9 to TRBJ2-1; 11 bases are a match to TRBD2. The DNA end is a closer match to TRBJ2-7, so the J assignment may be wrong. Sequenced sample: blood. CDR3 residues: CASSLASGRAERSYNEQYF. CDR3 DNA: TGTGCCAGCAGCTTAGCTAGCGGGAGGGCGGAGAGGTCCTACAATGAGCAGTACTTC.